This record covers a single T cell receptor (beta chain). Germline-derived CDR1 and CDR2 are MNHNY and SVGAGI (reference sequence). This CDR3 has 15 amino acids. The trim removed 4 bases at V and 3 bases at J, leaving 6 bases unmatched. The sample belongs to a study of control samples from healthy donors and cancer patients. This table comes from immunoSEQ multiplex PCR, and its TCRdb copy is limited to in-frame clones, with some not included. The table shows about 130,000 clones, with just under 90% occurring only once. Source material: PBMCs. The V and J genes are TRBV6-6 and TRBJ1-5, with 7 bases aligning to TRBD1. The receptor was isolated from a man over 45 with head and neck cancer. The CDR3 bases are TGTGCCAGCAGTTCCCCGGGACAGCTCAATCAGCCCCAGCATTTT. Translated: CASSSPGQLNQPQHF.